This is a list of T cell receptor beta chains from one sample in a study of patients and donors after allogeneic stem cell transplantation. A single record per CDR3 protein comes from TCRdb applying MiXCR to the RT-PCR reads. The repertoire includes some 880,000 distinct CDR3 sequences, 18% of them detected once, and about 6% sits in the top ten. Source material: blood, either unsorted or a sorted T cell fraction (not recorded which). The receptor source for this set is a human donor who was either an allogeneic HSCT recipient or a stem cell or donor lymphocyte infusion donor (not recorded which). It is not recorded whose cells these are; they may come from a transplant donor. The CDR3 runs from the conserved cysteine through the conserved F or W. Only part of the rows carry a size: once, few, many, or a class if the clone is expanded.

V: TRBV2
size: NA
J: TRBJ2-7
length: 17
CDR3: CASSGRGTSGDYYEQYF

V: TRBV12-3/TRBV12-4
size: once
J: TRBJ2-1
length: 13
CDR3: CASSFWDRGEQLF

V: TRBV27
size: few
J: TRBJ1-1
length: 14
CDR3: CASSFRDSHTEAFF

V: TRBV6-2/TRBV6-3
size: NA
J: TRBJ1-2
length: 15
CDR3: CASSYPRQNNYGYTF

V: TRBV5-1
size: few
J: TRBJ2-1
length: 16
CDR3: CASSQPRTSGGNEQFF

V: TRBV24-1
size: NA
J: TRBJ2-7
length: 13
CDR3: CATSDLLRGEQYF

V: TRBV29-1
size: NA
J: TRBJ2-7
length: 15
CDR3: CSVEYEGSPPYEQYF

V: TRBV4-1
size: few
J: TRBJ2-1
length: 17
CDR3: CASRVGGFSGVLDEQFF

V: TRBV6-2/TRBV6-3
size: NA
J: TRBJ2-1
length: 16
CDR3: CASSYPRQGVYNEQFF

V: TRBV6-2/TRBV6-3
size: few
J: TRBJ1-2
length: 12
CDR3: CASSTVRDGYTF

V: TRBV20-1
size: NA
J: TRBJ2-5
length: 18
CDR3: CSAPRLAQGREGQETQYF

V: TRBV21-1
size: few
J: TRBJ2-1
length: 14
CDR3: CASSKGRGRNEQFF

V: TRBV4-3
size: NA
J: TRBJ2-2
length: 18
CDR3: CASSQDRMRTGWTGELFF

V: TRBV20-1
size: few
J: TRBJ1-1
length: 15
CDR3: CSARVPGTGEAEAFF

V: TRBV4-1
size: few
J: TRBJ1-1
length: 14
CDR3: CASSPVGQGKGAFF

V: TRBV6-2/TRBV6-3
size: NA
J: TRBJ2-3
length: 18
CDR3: CASSYSSGGLISTDTQYF

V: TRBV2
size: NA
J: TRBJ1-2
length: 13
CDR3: CAGRQGANYGYTF

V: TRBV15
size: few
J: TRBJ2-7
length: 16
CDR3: CATSRVLKRAIREQYF

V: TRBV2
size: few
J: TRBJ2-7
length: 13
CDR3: CASSLKREHEQYF

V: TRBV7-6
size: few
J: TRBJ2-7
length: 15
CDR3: CASSLGTATSYEQYF

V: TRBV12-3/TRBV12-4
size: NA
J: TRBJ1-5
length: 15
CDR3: CASSSMPGGGQPQHF

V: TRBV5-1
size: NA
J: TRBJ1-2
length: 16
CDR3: CASSPNLGLNNYGYTF

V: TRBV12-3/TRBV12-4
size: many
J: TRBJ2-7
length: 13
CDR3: CASSFDNSYEQYF

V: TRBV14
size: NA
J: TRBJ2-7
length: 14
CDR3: CASSQDELYYEQYF

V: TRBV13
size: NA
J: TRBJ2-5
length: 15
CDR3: CASSLKTSGGETQYF

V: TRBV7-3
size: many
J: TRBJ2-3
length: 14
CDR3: CASSQNGNTDTQYF

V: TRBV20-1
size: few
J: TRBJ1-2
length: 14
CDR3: CSAERQDLIYGYTF

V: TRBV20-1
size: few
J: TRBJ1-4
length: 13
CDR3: CSARGVGVEKLFF